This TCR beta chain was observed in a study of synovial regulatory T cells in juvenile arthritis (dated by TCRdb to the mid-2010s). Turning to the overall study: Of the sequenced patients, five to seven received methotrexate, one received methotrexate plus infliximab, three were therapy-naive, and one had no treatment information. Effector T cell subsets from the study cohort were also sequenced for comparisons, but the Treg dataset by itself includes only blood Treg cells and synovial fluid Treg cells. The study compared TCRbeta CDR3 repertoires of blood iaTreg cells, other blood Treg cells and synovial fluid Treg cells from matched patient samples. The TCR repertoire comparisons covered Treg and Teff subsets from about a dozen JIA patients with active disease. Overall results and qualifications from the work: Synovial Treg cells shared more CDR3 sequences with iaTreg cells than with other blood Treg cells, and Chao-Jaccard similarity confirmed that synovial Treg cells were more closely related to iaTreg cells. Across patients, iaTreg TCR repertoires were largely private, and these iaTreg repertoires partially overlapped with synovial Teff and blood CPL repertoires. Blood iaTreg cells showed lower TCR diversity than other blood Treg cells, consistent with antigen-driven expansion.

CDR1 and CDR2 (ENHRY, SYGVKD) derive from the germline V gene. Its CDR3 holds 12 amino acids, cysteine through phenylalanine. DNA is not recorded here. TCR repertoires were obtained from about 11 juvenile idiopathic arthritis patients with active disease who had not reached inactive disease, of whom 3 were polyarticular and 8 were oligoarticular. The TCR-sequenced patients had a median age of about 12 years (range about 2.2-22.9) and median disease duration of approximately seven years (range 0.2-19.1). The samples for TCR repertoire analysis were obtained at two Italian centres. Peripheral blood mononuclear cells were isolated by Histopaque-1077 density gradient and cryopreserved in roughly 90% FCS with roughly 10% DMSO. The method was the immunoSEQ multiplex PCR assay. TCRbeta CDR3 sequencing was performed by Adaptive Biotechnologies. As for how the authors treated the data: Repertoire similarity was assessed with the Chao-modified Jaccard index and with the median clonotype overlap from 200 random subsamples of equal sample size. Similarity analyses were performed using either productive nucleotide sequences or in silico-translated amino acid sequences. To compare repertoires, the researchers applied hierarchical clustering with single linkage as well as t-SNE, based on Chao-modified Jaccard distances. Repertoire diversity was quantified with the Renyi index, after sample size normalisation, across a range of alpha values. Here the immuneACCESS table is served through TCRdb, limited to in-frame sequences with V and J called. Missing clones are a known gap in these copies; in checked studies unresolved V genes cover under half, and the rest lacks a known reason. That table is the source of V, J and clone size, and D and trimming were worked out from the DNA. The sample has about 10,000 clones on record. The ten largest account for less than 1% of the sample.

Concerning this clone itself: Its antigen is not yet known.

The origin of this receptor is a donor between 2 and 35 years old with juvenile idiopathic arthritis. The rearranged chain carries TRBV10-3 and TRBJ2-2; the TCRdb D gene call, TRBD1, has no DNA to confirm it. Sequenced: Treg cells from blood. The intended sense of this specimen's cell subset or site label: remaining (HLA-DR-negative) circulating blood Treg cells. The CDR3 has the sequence CATRTDTGELFF.